This T cell receptor (beta chain) stems from a study of cytomegalovirus exposure and HLA in healthy donors. The overall study: An early data release held about 85 million unique TCRs from HLA-typed donors.

In regard to this clone: Its antigen is still unknown.

The study, taken as a whole, reports: According to a later analysis, most TCR beta chains associated with CMV appeared HLA-restricted. Indistinguishable V segments, including TRBV6-2 and TRBV6-3, were excluded. Earlier findings revealed that most TCR beta V segments proved productive either about 87% or about 30% of the time.

The PCR employed 60 Vbeta primers together with 13 Jbeta primers. The repertoire was sequenced with immunoSEQ multiplex PCR; TCRdb's copy has only in-frame clones and lacks some. Among about 130,000 clones listed, 73% were seen once. In germline, CDR1 is SGHDT, CDR2 YYEEEE. Trimming took 6 bases from V and 2 from J, leaving 12 bases between them. The CDR3 is 14 amino acids. The chain has TRBV5-6 and TRBJ1-5, with D uncertain. Sequences were obtained from PBMCs. The TCR sequence derives from a man aged 55 to 70 in good health and CMV-seropositive. The CDR3 protein is CASTRRVGNQPQHF. The CDR3 nucleotides are TGTGCCAGCACCCGGAGGGTAGGCAATCAGCCCCAGCATTTT. Full variable domain (remainder filled in from reference TRBV5-6 and TRBJ1-5): DAGVTQSPTHLIKTRGQQVTLRCSPKSGHDTVSWYQQALGQGPQFIFQYYEEEERQRGNFPDRFSGHQFPNYSSELNVNALLLGDSALYLCASTRRVGNQPQHFGDGTRLSIL.